The clone carrying this TCR beta chain was counted once. This sample was taken from a study of blood T cell repertoires in COVID-19. As for the study in general: The analysed material was cDNA or gDNA that came from T cells, B-cell-depleted T cells, or PBMCs.

How the authors handled the data: Amplifying reference gene primers gave estimates of nucleated cell counts. Produced via immunoSEQ multiplex PCR; TCRdb's table is partial and in-frame only. The V and J calls and clone size are taken from that table; D and trimming were inferred from the DNA. The sample records fewer than 250,000 clones, about 83% being singletons. The clonotype was recovered from a man in his fifties with acute or convalescent COVID-19. Sequenced: peripheral blood.

The CDR3 region is CASSFRPDRGPIGSYNEQFF. The CDR3 nucleotides read TGTGCCAGCAGTTTCCGACCCGACAGGGGTCCAATAGGGTCCTACAATGAGCAGTTCTTC. The J gene is TRBJ2-1, the V gene TRBV27, with 8 bases identical to TRBD1. The CDR3 extends over 20 amino acids. The junction had 17 bases not matched to a gene; V was cut back by 3 bases and J by 1 base. CDR1 MNHEY and CDR2 SMNVEV come from the germline V gene (reference sequence).